This T cell receptor (beta chain) was profiled in a study of blood T cells in healthy people across ages. A remark on this clonotype: The antigen is unknown.

Study results and limitations: Donor CMV status, an unknown factor, possibly confounded changes in expanded clonotypes.

Germline V CDR1 and CDR2: LNHNV, YYDKDF (reference sequence). J was trimmed by 6 bases and V by 0 bases; bases with no gene match: 10. This CDR3 region has 16 residues. PCR was performed a second time for about 7 to 12 cycles using a sample-barcoded 5' primer and a J-beta primer mix. MiXCR, run by TCRdb on the 5' RACE reads, gives a single entry per CDR3 protein. Among hundreds of thousands of distinct CDR3 sequences listed, about 55% were seen once. The chain carries TRBV15 and TRBJ2-7; 8 bases align to TRBD2. The sequence came from a man older than 75 in good health. The sequencing input was blood. For the CDR3, the DNA is TGTGCCACCAGCAGAGAAGCGGGAGACCCCACCTGCGAGCAGTACTTC. It specifies CATSREAGDPTCEQYF.